This T cell receptor beta chain was recovered during a study of radiation and T cells in renal cell carcinoma. Some clones are missing from TCRdb's copy, which holds only in-frame ones; the method was immunoSEQ multiplex PCR. The sample has approximately 65,000 clones, about 83% seen once. A remark on this clone: Other DNA sequences from this sample encode an identical CDR3 as well.

Time point meaning: blood 4 weeks post-SBRT, at nephrectomy. Treatment described: 15 Gy SBRT to primary tumor, nephrectomy 4 weeks later. Serial blood draws occurred at baseline and 2 and 4 weeks post-SBRT. The germline CDR1 and CDR2 sequences are GTSNPN and SVGIG (reference sequence). The CDR3 covers 14 residues. V was trimmed by 3 bases and J by 1 base, leaving 9 bases between them. Source: blood, taken from a patient whose treatment included radiotherapy and nephrectomy. The rearrangement uses TRBV30 and TRBJ2-2; D is perhaps TRBD1 (5 bases). The TCR comes from a man aged 60 to 69 with renal cell carcinoma. The CDR3 region is CAWSGQGNTGELFF. The CDR3 bases are TGTGCCTGGAGCGGCCAGGGGAACACCGGGGAGCTGTTTTTT.